This entry is about one T cell receptor (beta chain). Assay: immunoSEQ multiplex PCR; the TCRdb copy retains only in-frame clones and omits some. The repertoire holds about 160,000 clones, with about four fifths as singletons. Germline CDR1 is WSHSY and CDR2 is SAAADI. J gave up 4 bases and V 6 bases, and 1 base lay outside the gene matches. This CDR3 region has 14 residues. This sample was taken from a study of blood T cell repertoires in COVID-19. Sequencing used peripheral blood. The TCR originated in a woman older than 75 with active or convalescent COVID-19. The chain has TRBV10-2 and TRBJ1-5, with 12 positions matching TRBD1. CDR3 sequence reads: CASRGQGANQPQHF. CDR3 DNA: TGCGCCAGCAGGGGACAGGGGGCAAATCAGCCCCAGCATTTT.